The 27 T cell receptor beta chains given below trace back to one sample, sequenced in a study of CD8 T cells in ankylosing spondylitis. TCRdb reprocessed the 5' RACE reads with MiXCR, giving one entry per CDR3 protein. The table includes some 220,000 distinct CDR3 sequences, just under 7.5% detected once. For these TCRs, the target antigens are not known. Findings of the study overall: What seemed typical of ankylosing spondylitis blood was a TCR beta motif built from 8 or 9 highly homologous variants.

Sequenced material: blood, either unsorted or a sorted T cell fraction (not recorded which). Receptor source: a male donor with ankylosing spondylitis.

This clonotype has at least ten counts. The CDR3 coding sequence is TGTGCCAGCAGTGGGACTAGCGGGAGCTCCTACGAGCAGTACTTC. Amino acids: CASSGTSGSSYEQYF. The chain uses TRBV4-2 and TRBJ2-7, with 14 bases fitting TRBD2. This CDR3 region has 15 residues. Trimming removed 6 bases from V and 0 bases from J; junction bases left unmatched: 1. Germline values: CDR1 LGHNA, CDR2 YNFKEQ.

This clonotype was observed many times. This rearrangement joins TRBV6-5 to TRBJ2-7; weak D call: TRBD2 (6 bases). CDR1 MNHEY and CDR2 SVGAGI come from the germline V gene. CDR3 length equals 13 residues. Trimming left V 2 bases short and J 3 bases short, with 8 bases between. For the CDR3, the DNA is TGTGCCAGCAGTTACGGGACTTACTACGAGCAGTACTTC. Translation: CASSYGTYYEQYF.

There are many counts of this clonotype. The rearrangement uses TRBV27 and TRBJ2-1, with 13 bases that match TRBD2. The CDR3 extends over 14 amino acids. Germline V gives CDR1 MNHEY, CDR2 SMNVEV (reference sequence). The junction had 5 bases not matched to a gene; V was cut back by 6 bases and J by 9 bases. CDR3 coding DNA: TGTGCCAGCAGCCTGGGACTAGCGGGACGTGAGCAGTTCTTC. It codes for CASSLGLAGREQFF.

As for this clonotype: A read error may account for a junction end that differs from germline. The gene calls are TRBV6-1 and TRBJ2-1; 11 bases align to TRBD2. This CDR3 has 15 amino acids. In germline, CDR1 is MNHNS, CDR2 SASEGT. In DNA, the CDR3 is TGTACCAGCAGGTTTAGCGGGGGGGCCTACAATGAGCAGTTCTTC. Amino acids: CTSRFSGGAYNEQFF.

The chain is built from TRBV10-2 and TRBJ2-3, with TRBD1 as a possible D gene (6 bases). Germline CDR1 and CDR2: WSHSY and SAAADI. The CDR3 totals 14 residues. V gave up 10 bases and J gave up 0 bases, with 14 bases separating them. The CDR3 DNA sequence: TGCGCCACCCTTGACAGGACTAGCACAGATACGCAGTATTTT. Translated: CATLDRTSTDTQYF.

This clonotype was detected many times. The chain joins TRBV6-2 or TRBV6-3 to TRBJ2-3; D remains unclear. V lost 6 bases and J 0 bases, leaving 7 bases between the germline ends. This CDR3 spans 13 amino acids. Germline V gene data show CDR1 as MNHEY and CDR2 as SVGEGT. This chain's CDR3 is CASRPVSTDTQYF. In DNA, the CDR3 is TGTGCCAGCAGACCCGTTAGCACAGATACGCAGTATTTT.

This clonotype occurred many times. The genes are TRBV12-3 or TRBV12-4 and TRBJ2-7; no reliable D call. The CDR3 covers 13 residues. V gave up 3 bases and J gave up 4 bases, with 10 bases separating them. CDR3 protein: CASSFGTSYEQYF. In DNA, the CDR3 is TGTGCCAGCAGTTTTGGCACTTCATACGAGCAGTACTTC.

This clonotype was seen many times. V and J are TRBV21-1 and TRBJ2-4; TRBD2, the table's D call, lacks a check against the DNA. TRBV21-1 is marked as a pseudogene. The CDR3 has 16 residues. The CDR3 sequence is CASRQRRQGAKNIQYF. The DNA of the CDR3 is TGTGCCAGCAGGCAGAGGCGGCAGGGGGCCAAAAACATTCAGTACTTC.

This clonotype was seen only a few times. This chain joins TRBV12-5 and TRBJ2-1; TRBD2 matches 10 bases. With 0 bases clipped from V and 4 bases from J, the junction kept 6 bases outside the gene matches. CDR1 LGHNT and CDR2 FRNRAP come from the germline V gene. The CDR3 spans 17 residues. CDR3 DNA: TGTGCTAGTGGTTTGGTACAGGGACTAGCGAATTACAATGAGCAGTTCTTC. Its protein is CASGLVQGLANYNEQFF. The full variable domain, rest sourced from reference TRBV12-5 and TRBJ2-1, is DARVTQTPRHKVTEMGQEVTMRCQPILGHNTVFWYRQTMMQGLELLAYFRNRAPLDDSGMPKDRFSAEMPDATLATLKIQPSEPRDSAVYFCASGLVQGLANYNEQFFGPGTRLTVL.

In its sample, this clonotype was seen many times. The genes are TRBV6-2 or TRBV6-3 and TRBJ1-1; D unresolved. Germline V gene data show CDR1 as MNHEY and CDR2 as SVGEGT. This CDR3 is 12 amino acids long. The V gene lost 6 bases and the J gene lost 0 bases, with 5 bases spanning the gap. The CDR3 bases are TGTGCCAGCAGATCAGTGAACACTGAAGCTTTCTTT. Translating it yields CASRSVNTEAFF.

This clonotype was seen a handful of times. The V call is TRBV7-9, the J call TRBJ1-4; no clear D gene. The germline V gene encodes CDR1 SEHNR and CDR2 FQNEAQ (reference sequence). Trimming removed 5 bases from V and 8 bases from J, with 15 bases in between. The CDR3 covers 14 residues. The CDR3 protein is CASSPIGPSEKLFF. The CDR3 DNA follows: TGTGCCAGCAGCCCCATCGGGCCGTCAGAAAAACTGTTTTTT.

The rearrangement joins TRBV4-2 to TRBJ2-2; D gene unclear. With 1 base removed from V and 1 base from J, the gap between germline ends came to 4 bases. The CDR3 length is 14 residues. From germline, CDR1 is LGHNA and CDR2 YNFKEQ. In DNA, the CDR3 is TGTGCCAGCAGCCAAGTGGAGAACACCGGGGAGCTGTTTTTT. Protein product: CASSQVENTGELFF.

This clonotype was detected many times. The rearrangement joins TRBV28 to TRBJ2-2; 9 nucleotides agree with TRBD1. The CDR3 has 15 amino acids. With V trimmed by 5 bases and J by 5 bases, 6 bases remained unmatched. CDR1 MDHEN and CDR2 SYDVKM come from the germline V gene. In DNA, the CDR3 is TGTGCCAGCAGTAAGACAGGGGGGCGAACCGGGGAGCTGTTTTTT. Residues: CASSKTGGRTGELFF. Full variable domain (rest looked up from reference TRBV28 and TRBJ2-2): DVKVTQSSRYLVKRTGEKVFLECVQDMDHENMFWYRQDPGLGLRLIYFSYDVKMKEKGDIPEGYSVSREKKERFSLILESASTNQTSMYLCASSKTGGRTGELFFGEGSRLTVL.

The table lists this clonotype with many counts. The rearrangement uses TRBV9 and TRBJ2-2; no clear D gene. V lost 6 bases to trimming and J lost 2 bases, with 20 bases between them. The CDR3 runs 17 residues. Germline CDR1 reads SGDLS; CDR2 reads YYNGEE. The DNA for the CDR3 is TGTGCCAGCACCCTATTCTCCTCGGTGCATAACACCGGGGAGCTGTTTTTT. Residues: CASTLFSSVHNTGELFF.

This rearrangement joins TRBV5-5 to TRBJ1-1; 9 nucleotides align to TRBD1. Germline assignment: CDR1 SGHKS and CDR2 YYEKEE (reference sequence). The V and J ends lost 1 base and 1 base, in that order; junction bases with no gene match: 2. CDR3 length equals 15 residues. This chain's CDR3 is CASSLSGQGNTEAFF. In DNA, the CDR3 is TGTGCCAGCAGCTTGTCGGGACAGGGGAACACTGAAGCTTTCTTT.

This chain joins TRBV6-6 and TRBJ1-6; D is perhaps TRBD1 (5 bases). Trimming took off 0 bases at V and 6 bases at J, with 9 bases between the two ends. This CDR3 comprises 15 residues. The germline V gene encodes CDR1 MNHNY and CDR2 SVGAGI (reference sequence). This chain's CDR3 is CASSYSRGFNSPLHF. The CDR3 DNA reads as TGTGCCAGCAGTTACTCTCGGGGGTTTAATTCACCCCTCCACTTT.

The genes are TRBV20-1 and TRBJ2-7; D is uncertain. Germline assignment: CDR1 DFQATT and CDR2 SNEGSKA (reference sequence). The CDR3 contains 11 residues. Trimming left V 0 bases short and J 3 bases short, with 3 bases between. The CDR3 protein is CSAREGYEQYF. CDR3 coding DNA: TGCAGTGCTAGAGAGGGCTACGAGCAGTACTTC.

This sequence joins TRBV28 and TRBJ1-4; D not certain. With 6 bases removed from V and 5 bases from J, the gap between germline ends came to 10 bases. CDR3 length equals 13 residues. Germline-derived CDR1 and CDR2 are MDHEN and SYDVKM. The CDR3 is CASRIPGNEKLFF. The DNA for the CDR3 is TGTGCCAGCAGGATTCCGGGGAATGAAAAACTGTTTTTT.

This clonotype was picked up many times. The chain recombines TRBV6-5 with TRBJ2-7, with D perhaps matching TRBD1 (5 bases). Germline V gene sequence: CDR1 MNHEY, CDR2 SVGAGI. Trimming took 2 bases from V and 6 from J, leaving 14 bases between them. The CDR3 runs 14 residues. As DNA, the CDR3 is TGTGCCAGCAGTTACGGGCAGGGTGTGGGCGAGCAGTACTTC. Protein product: CASSYGQGVGEQYF.

This clonotype was seen many times. This rearrangement joins TRBV20-1 to TRBJ1-6; TRBD1 matches 8 bases. J lost 7 bases, V lost 0 bases, and 11 bases had no gene match. Looked up from germline, CDR1 is DFQATT and CDR2 is SNEGSKA (reference sequence). The CDR3 runs 17 residues. CDR3 coding DNA: TGCAGTGCTAGAGATTCTGCCGGACAGGGAGTAAATTCACCCCTCCACTTT. Translation gives CSARDSAGQGVNSPLHF.

As for this clonotype: A read error may account for a junction end that differs from germline. The CDR3 DNA reads TGTGCTAGCAGCTTAGGGAGAGGCGATGAGCAGTTCTTC. Protein: CASSLGRGDEQFF. The V gene is TRBV7-7, the J gene TRBJ2-1, with a tentative D call TRBD2 (5 bases). The germline gives CDR1 SSHAT, CDR2 FNYEAQ (reference sequence). The CDR3 has 13 amino acids. Filled out from reference TRBV7-7 and TRBJ2-1, the complete variable domain reads GAGVSQSPRYKVTKRGQDVTLRCDPISSHATLYWYQQALGQGPEFLTYFNYEAQPDKSGLPSDRFSAERPEGSISTLTIQRTEQRDSAMYRCASSLGRGDEQFFGPGTRLTVL.

This clonotype has more than one count but fewer than ten. This chain links TRBV20-1 with TRBJ1-3, with D possibly being TRBD1 (5 bases). The CDR3 has 15 residues. V dropped 0 bases and J dropped 4 bases, with 13 bases sitting between them. The germline V gene has CDR1 DFQATT and CDR2 SNEGSKA (reference sequence). The CDR3 DNA follows: TGCAGTGCTAGAGAAACCGGGACGATCGGAAACACCATATATTTT. Translated: CSARETGTIGNTIYF.

This clonotype was seen many times. In nucleotides, the CDR3 is TGCGCCAGCAGCCTCTCTCCGACCGGAGGGTACGAGCAGTACTTC. Protein sequence: CASSLSPTGGYEQYF. The chain has TRBV4-3 and TRBJ2-7; possible D gene TRBD2, 6 bases. CDR1 is LGHNA, CDR2 YSLEER, per germline. Trimming pared 4 bases from V and 4 bases from J, leaving 17 bases between. The CDR3 spans 15 residues.

In this sample, this clonotype turned up a few times. The chain employs TRBV11-2 and TRBJ2-7; D may match TRBD1 or TRBD2 (5 bases each). From germline, CDR1 is SGHAT and CDR2 FQNNGV. V lost 1 base, J lost 6 bases, and 19 bases lay in between. CDR3 size: 16 residues. CDR3 region: CASSLVWDLQLPEQYF. As DNA, the CDR3 is TGTGCCAGCAGCTTAGTTTGGGACCTCCAGCTCCCCGAGCAGTACTTC.

This clonotype appeared many times. The rearrangement uses TRBV29-1 and TRBJ1-2, with TRBD1 matching 7 bases. The CDR3 totals 13 residues. Losses at the gene ends were 7 bases for V and 5 bases for J; bases not matched to a gene: 10. In germline, CDR1 is SQVTM, CDR2 ANQGSEA. The CDR3 protein is CSARGDSIYGYTF. CDR3 DNA sequence: TGCAGCGCCCGTGGGGACAGCATATATGGCTACACCTTC.

The CDR3, as DNA: TGTGCCACCAGTGATTTTGAGGGCGAGACCCAGTACTTC. Residues: CATSDFEGETQYF. J is TRBJ2-5 and V is TRBV24-1; tentatively, D is TRBD2 (5 bases). CDR3 length: 13 amino acids. Germline-derived CDR1 and CDR2 are KGHDR and SFDVKD. V was cut by 1 base and J by 5 bases, with 7 bases left in between.

This clonotype was seen ten or more times. This chain connects TRBV7-8 to TRBJ2-7, with 11 bases identical to TRBD2. CDR3 length: 16 residues. With 3 bases clipped from V and 1 base from J, the junction kept 5 bases outside the gene matches. Looked up from germline, CDR1 is SGHVS and CDR2 is FQNEAQ. The CDR3 here is CASSFSSGRMSYEQYF. Here the CDR3 DNA reads TGTGCCAGCAGCTTCTCTAGCGGGAGGATGTCCTACGAGCAGTACTTC.